The 26 T cell receptor beta chains in this list originate from one sample, sequenced in a study of cytomegalovirus exposure and HLA in healthy donors. Both 60 Vbeta primers and 13 Jbeta primers went into the PCR. The assay was immunoSEQ multiplex PCR, and TCRdb's table has in-frame clones only and misses some. This sample has roughly 150,000 clones, with roughly 75% found just once. Specimen: PBMCs. The receptor source for this set is a man younger than 30 in good health and CMV-seropositive.

This clone was recorded a few times. The V gene is TRBV5-6, the J gene TRBJ2-7, with D maybe TRBD2 (5 bases). The CDR3 is 15 residues long. V lost 0 bases and J lost 10, with 20 bases in between. Germline CDR1 is SGHDT and CDR2 is YYEEEE. Here the CDR3 DNA reads TGTGCCAGCAGCTTGGGATGGAGCGGTCGTGGGTATCAGTACTTC. Protein: CASSLGWSGRGYQYF.

This clone was recorded a few times. V usage is TRBV5-4 and J usage is TRBJ2-7; 8 bases agree with TRBD2. J gave up 4 bases and V 3 bases, and 6 bases lay outside the gene matches. Germline values: CDR1 SGHNT, CDR2 YYREEE (reference sequence). This CDR3 comprises 14 residues. Here the CDR3 reads CASSWGAGAYEQYF. For the CDR3, the DNA is TGTGCCAGCAGCTGGGGAGCGGGAGCTTACGAGCAGTACTTC.

The chain uses TRBV27 and TRBJ2-5, with 7 bases identical to TRBD1. V shed 5 bases, J shed 2 bases, and the junction held 11 bases outside the gene matches. Germline CDR1 MNHEY, CDR2 SMNVEV (reference sequence). This CDR3 has 16 residues. The CDR3 nucleotides read TGTGCCAGCAGTGTGTTGTGGGACAGAGCACAAGAGACCCAGTACTTC. Translating it yields CASSVLWDRAQETQYF.

The chain is built from TRBV6-5 and TRBJ2-1; 11 nucleotides agree with TRBD2. The CDR3 is 15 amino acids. Per germline, CDR1 MNHEY and CDR2 SVGAGI. Unmatched junction bases numbered 6, after V lost 4 bases and J lost 7 bases. CDR3 bases: TGTGCCAGCAGTTTCACTAGCGGGAGCGGGAATGAGCAGTTCTTC. It translates to CASSFTSGSGNEQFF.

The rearrangement joins TRBV7-9 to TRBJ1-1; perhaps TRBD1 as D (6 bases). Trimming took off 5 bases at V and 3 bases at J, with 7 bases between the two ends. The CDR3 is made up of 12 amino acids. Germline V gives CDR1 SEHNR, CDR2 FQNEAQ (reference sequence). The CDR3 protein is CASSQGYTEAFF. The CDR3 DNA is TGTGCCAGCAGCCAGGGGTACACTGAAGCTTTCTTT.

The chain uses TRBV7-2 and TRBJ2-5; tentatively, D is TRBD2 (6 bases). The CDR3 sequence is 13 residues long. The V gene's germline CDR1 is SGHTA and CDR2 FQGNSA. V was pared by 7 bases and J by 4 bases, with 13 bases between. CDR3 DNA sequence: TGTGCCAGCAAGCTTAGGGAGGTAGAGACCCAGTACTTC. It is translated as CASKLREVETQYF.

The rearrangement uses TRBV27 and TRBJ2-1; TRBD2 matches at 7 bases. The germline gives CDR1 MNHEY, CDR2 SMNVEV (reference sequence). The junction had 4 bases not matched to a gene; V was cut back by 2 bases and J by 6 bases. The CDR3 runs to 14 residues. The CDR3: CASSLAGELNEQFF. CDR3 nucleotides: TGTGCCAGCAGTTTAGCGGGAGAGCTCAATGAGCAGTTCTTC.

This chain joins TRBV10-2 and TRBJ2-1, with TRBD2 matching 13 bases. This CDR3 has 19 amino acids. Per germline, CDR1 WSHSY and CDR2 SAAADI. The CDR3 nucleotides are TGCGCAGGGGCCGGCAGGACTAGCGGGAGCGAGAGCTCCTACAATGAGCAGTTCTTC. This codes for CAGAGRTSGSESSYNEQFF.

The chain employs TRBV6-5 and TRBJ2-7; no reliable D call. Trimming took off 2 bases at V and 0 bases at J, with 8 bases between the two ends. Germline V CDR1 and CDR2: MNHEY, SVGAGI. This CDR3 comprises 14 residues. The CDR3 DNA sequence: TGTGCCAGCAGTTACAGCGCCAGCTCCTACGAGCAGTACTTC. Its translation is CASSYSASSYEQYF.

The chain joins TRBV15 to TRBJ2-4, with a tentative D call TRBD2 (6 bases). This CDR3 has 11 amino acids. CDR1 LNHNV and CDR2 YYDKDF come from the germline V gene (reference sequence). With 5 bases removed from V and 14 bases from J, the gap between germline ends came to 13 bases. Here the CDR3 reads CATSSRESKYF. The CDR3 DNA follows: TGTGCCACCAGCTCCCGGGAGTCCAAGTACTTC.

Concerning this clone itself: The junction does not match germline at one end; this may be a read error. J is TRBJ2-1 and V is TRBV4-1; tentatively, D is TRBD2 (6 bases). Germline V CDR1 and CDR2: MGHRA, YSYEKL. The CDR3 has 17 residues. The CDR3 region has the DNA TGCGCCAACAGCCAAGATAAATGGAGGGCAGATGACAATGAGCAGTTCTTC. Translation: CANSQDKWRADDNEQFF.

V usage is TRBV15 and J usage is TRBJ1-5; D possibly corresponds to TRBD1 (5 bases). The CDR3 is 15 residues long. Germline values: CDR1 LNHNV, CDR2 YYDKDF (reference sequence). V was shortened by 3 bases and J by 5 bases, with 14 bases between the two germline ends. The DNA of the CDR3 is TGTGCCACCAGCAGGGATCAGGGATTGGATCAGCCCCAGCATTTT. It specifies CATSRDQGLDQPQHF.

The rearrangement joins TRBV5-1 to TRBJ1-5, with D possibly being TRBD1 (5 bases). Germline V gene sequence: CDR1 SGHRS, CDR2 YFSETQ. CDR3 length: 16 amino acids. Deletions cut 5 bases from V and 2 bases from J, with 17 bases between. CDR3 DNA sequence: TGCGCCAGCAGTTCTGGGGGGAGTGGTGGCAATCAGCCCCAGCATTTT. Its protein is CASSSGGSGGNQPQHF. Combining the CDR3 with reference TRBV5-1 and TRBJ1-5 gives the whole variable domain KAGVTQTPRYLIKTRGQQVTLSCSPISGHRSVSWYQQTPGQGLQFLFEYFSETQRNKGNFPGRFSGRQFSNSRSEMNVSTLELGDSALYLCASSSGGSGGNQPQHFGDGTRLSIL.

The CDR3 loop is CASSPTSGSLYEQFF. Written as DNA, the CDR3 is TGTGCCAGCAGCCCGACTAGCGGGAGCCTCTATGAGCAGTTCTTC. The V call is TRBV4-2, the J call TRBJ2-1, with 12 bases identical to TRBD2. The germline V gene encodes CDR1 LGHNA and CDR2 YNFKEQ. The CDR3 has 15 amino acids. V was clipped by 4 bases and J by 8 bases; unmatched bases: 6.

Remarks on this clone: The sample has other DNA sequences that encode this CDR3 too. The V call is TRBV28, the J call TRBJ1-1; no clear D. CDR3 length: 12 amino acids. CDR1 is MDHEN, CDR2 SYDVKM, per germline. With 5 bases removed from V and 0 bases from J, the gap between germline ends came to 4 bases. CDR3: CASSLLNTEAFF. The CDR3 DNA is TGTGCCAGCAGTCTGTTGAACACTGAAGCTTTCTTT. Together with reference TRBV28 and TRBJ1-1, the CDR3 gives the full variable domain: DVKVTQSSRYLVKRTGEKVFLECVQDMDHENMFWYRQDPGLGLRLIYFSYDVKMKEKGDIPEGYSVSREKKERFSLILESASTNQTSMYLCASSLLNTEAFFGQGTRLTVV.

Only a few counts were recorded for this clone. The rearrangement joins TRBV10-3 to TRBJ2-6; D is ambiguous. V was trimmed by 6 bases and J by 0 bases, leaving 6 bases between them. CDR3 length: 14 residues. Germline CDR1 and CDR2: ENHRY and SYGVKD. CDR3 sequence (DNA): TGTGCCATCAGAAACAGCTCTGGGGCCAACGTCCTGACTTTC. As protein: CAIRNSSGANVLTF.

In its sample, this clone was seen a few times. The rearrangement uses TRBV7-6 and TRBJ1-4; the match to TRBD1 covers 7 bases. This CDR3 contains 13 residues. Germline V gives CDR1 SGHVS, CDR2 FNYEAQ. The V gene end was trimmed by 5 bases and the J gene end by 8 bases; junction bases not matched to a gene: 5. The CDR3 spells CASSPGTVEKLFF. In DNA, the CDR3 is TGTGCCAGCAGCCCGGGGACAGTCGAAAAACTGTTTTTT.

In its sample, this clone was seen once. The genes are TRBV15 and TRBJ1-1; D remains ambiguous. The CDR3 covers 13 residues. Trimming pared 5 bases from V and 1 base from J, leaving 8 bases between. Germline V CDR1 and CDR2: LNHNV, YYDKDF (reference sequence). DNA of the CDR3: TGTGCCACCAGCCGCAACAAGAACACTGAAGCTTTCTTT. Translated: CATSRNKNTEAFF.

The chain has TRBV5-1 and TRBJ2-1, with a weak D call TRBD1 (5 bases). V was pared by 2 bases and J by 6 bases, with 12 bases between. The length of the CDR3 is 14 residues. Germline V gives CDR1 SGHRS, CDR2 YFSETQ. The CDR3: CASSLGPQGNEQFF. The CDR3 nucleotides are TGCGCCAGCAGCTTAGGGCCCCAGGGCAATGAGCAGTTCTTC.

The chain recombines TRBV27 with TRBJ2-7; 11 nucleotides line up with TRBD2. Looked up from germline, CDR1 is MNHEY and CDR2 is SMNVEV (reference sequence). V lost 6 bases, J lost 4 bases, and 8 bases stayed unmatched. The CDR3 consists of 15 residues. CDR3 bases: TGTGCCAGCAGACCGGGACTAGCGGAGGGATACGAGCAGTACTTC. Protein sequence: CASRPGLAEGYEQYF.

The chain combines TRBV28 with TRBJ2-5; tentatively, D is TRBD2 (6 bases). CDR1 is MDHEN, CDR2 SYDVKM, per germline. This CDR3 comprises 14 residues. V lost 8 bases and J lost 5, with 18 bases in between. The CDR3 sequence is CASYPLGSGETQYF. The CDR3 DNA sequence: TGTGCCAGCTACCCCCTCGGGAGCGGGGAGACCCAGTACTTC.

The V call is TRBV5-1, the J call TRBJ2-2; a possible D gene is TRBD2 (5 bases). The CDR3 spans 18 residues. Trimming removed 7 bases at V and 4 bases at J, with 26 bases between. The germline CDR1 and CDR2 sequences are SGHRS and YFSETQ. The CDR3 DNA sequence: TGCGCCAGCGCCCCTCTAAATAGCTGGAGTGGAGGCACCGGGGAGCTGTTTTTT. Protein sequence: CASAPLNSWSGGTGELFF.

The rearrangement links TRBV4-1 to TRBJ2-5, with 13 bases identical to TRBD2. The CDR3 has 17 residues. The V gene end was trimmed by 1 base and the J gene end by 5 bases; junction bases not matched to a gene: 7. Germline V gives CDR1 MGHRA, CDR2 YSYEKL. For the CDR3, the DNA is TGCGCCAGCAGCCAAGGGGTGGCGACTAGCGGGAGGGAGACCCAGTACTTC. It is translated as CASSQGVATSGRETQYF.

The table lists this clone with a few counts. The chain uses TRBV7-9 and TRBJ1-2; D might be TRBD1 (6 bases). V was shortened by 1 base and J by 4 bases, with 10 bases between the two germline ends. Germline V CDR1 and CDR2: SEHNR, FQNEAQ (reference sequence). The CDR3 is 14 amino acids. CDR3 residues: CASSLGGGPYGYTF. The CDR3 nucleotides are TGTGCCAGCAGCTTAGGGGGGGGCCCCTATGGCTACACCTTC.

The chain has TRBV28 and TRBJ2-5; TRBD2 might be the D (5 bases). This CDR3 comprises 16 residues. Trimming removed 6 bases from V and 2 bases from J, with 19 bases in between. Per germline, CDR1 MDHEN and CDR2 SYDVKM. The CDR3 sequence: CASRFSPADSQETQYF. CDR3 nucleotide sequence: TGTGCCAGCAGGTTCTCGCCGGCGGACTCACAAGAGACCCAGTACTTC.

The chain joins TRBV7-2 to TRBJ2-5; 8 positions match TRBD2. The CDR3 covers 16 residues. Germline assignment: CDR1 SGHTA and CDR2 FQGNSA. V was pared by 1 base and J by 0 bases, with 4 bases of the junction left unmatched. CDR3 protein: CASSLVGGRHQETQYF. CDR3 nucleotide sequence: TGTGCCAGCAGCTTAGTCGGCGGGAGGCACCAAGAGACCCAGTACTTC.